The 6 T cell receptor beta chains below all came from one sample that was sequenced in a study of Graves' ophthalmopathy and Graves' hyperthyroidism. RNA transcripts provided the template for amplifying TCR beta CDR3 regions. First-round RT-PCR relied on HTBI primers, and a second-round multiplex PCR came next. MiXCR, run by TCRdb on the multiplex PCR reads, gives a single entry per CDR3 protein. The data show 900,000 to 1,200,000 distinct CDR3 sequences, around a third seen once. The sample was peripheral blood or thyroid tissue (not recorded which). Receptors originate from an adult man with Graves' hyperthyroidism.

The chain combines TRBV6-1 with TRBJ1-5; 8 nucleotides agree with TRBD1. Germline loops: CDR1 MNHNS, CDR2 SASEGT. J gave up 3 bases and V 6 bases, and 10 bases lay outside the gene matches. This CDR3 region has 16 residues. As DNA, the CDR3 is TGTGCCAGCAGACCCGGACAGGGAAGCTTCAATCAGCCCCAGCATTTT. Protein: CASRPGQGSFNQPQHF.

This clonotype was detected many times. J is TRBJ1-2 and V is TRBV20-1; 7 positions agree with TRBD1. V lost 5 bases and J lost 2; bases outside the gene matches: 11. The germline gives CDR1 DFQATT, CDR2 SNEGSKA (reference sequence). This CDR3 region has 15 residues. DNA of the CDR3: TGCAGTGCTCCTGGACAGGCCGAGGGAAACTATGGCTACACCTTC. Translating it yields CSAPGQAEGNYGYTF.

The V and J genes are TRBV10-3 and TRBJ1-5, with no clear D. The CDR3 is made up of 13 amino acids. CDR1 is ENHRY and CDR2 is SYGVKD in the germline V gene. With 5 bases removed from V and 3 bases from J, the gap between germline ends came to 8 bases. The CDR3 DNA is TGTGCCATCAGTCCCGGGAACAATCAGCCCCAGCATTTT. Its translation: CAISPGNNQPQHF.

This clonotype was seen just once. In this CDR3 the conserved last residue, phenylalanine or tryptophan, is missing, so a read error is likely. No DNA is shown, since the ends of the CDR3 on it are uncertain; the CDR3 is the one TCRdb lists. The chain recombines TRBV6-1 with TRBJ1-4; the table's D call TRBD1 went unverified against the DNA. With termini counted, the CDR3 has 10 amino acids. Germline CDR1 is MNHNS and CDR2 is SASEGT. The CDR3 spells CASRPRDGSV.

The sample holds one count of this clonotype. This chain connects TRBV29-1 to TRBJ1-2; D not certain. Trimming took off 7 bases at V and 8 bases at J, with 26 bases between the two ends. Per the germline V gene, CDR1 is SQVTM and CDR2 is ANQGSEA. The CDR3 spans 15 residues. This CDR3 is CSADGPVDAGEGYTF. In DNA, the CDR3 is TGCAGCGCCGATGGACCGGTGGATGCTGGTGAGGGCTACACCTTC.

The chain's CDR3 is CSARRSSATSGNTIYF. CDR3 nucleotide sequence: TGCAGTGCTAGACGAAGCAGTGCAACCTCTGGAAACACCATATATTTT. This sequence joins TRBV20-1 and TRBJ1-3; D call uncertain. V lost 2 bases, J lost 0 bases, and 14 bases lay in between. CDR3 length equals 16 residues. From germline, CDR1 is DFQATT and CDR2 SNEGSKA (reference sequence).